One sample yielded the 14 T cell receptor beta chains listed below, sequenced in a study of blood T cell repertoires in COVID-19 (dated by TCRdb to the early 2020s). Library creation used the immunoSEQ multiplex PCR assay. TCRdb took this table from immuneACCESS and kept in-frame rearrangements with V and J called. Such tables lack part of the clones; where checked against another copy, unresolved V genes explain under half of the gap, and the rest is unexplained. The sample table records hundreds of thousands of clones; approximately 85% of these occur just once. The ten largest clones take up approximately 2% of the sample. The sample consisted of PBMCs or T cells enriched from blood (not recorded which). Receptor source: a woman between 40 and 50 years old with acute COVID-19.

In DNA form, the CDR3 reads TGTGCCTGGAGTGTTGAGGATCAGCCCCAGCATTTT. This sequence encodes CAWSVEDQPQHF. The V and J genes are TRBV30 and TRBJ1-5; the D is unclear. Germline V gives CDR1 GTSNPN, CDR2 SVGIG (reference sequence). V gave up 0 bases and J gave up 5 bases, with 5 bases separating them. CDR3 length equals 12 residues.

In DNA, the CDR3 is TGTGCCAGCAGCACAGACTACTCTGGGGCCAACGTCCTGACTTTC. Translation gives CASSTDYSGANVLTF. V and J are TRBV5-6 and TRBJ2-6, with D possibly matching TRBD2 (5 bases). CDR1 SGHDT and CDR2 YYEEEE come from the germline V gene. There are 15 residues in the CDR3. V was shortened by 4 bases and J by 0 bases, with 8 bases between the two germline ends.

The chain uses TRBV7-9 and TRBJ2-7; D is perhaps TRBD2 (7 bases). The CDR3 is 19 residues long. V was shortened by 3 bases and J by 5 bases, with 29 bases between the two germline ends. The germline gives CDR1 SEHNR, CDR2 FQNEAQ (reference sequence). The CDR3 region is CASSFPRLQTRGADHEQYF. The CDR3 DNA follows: TGTGCCAGCAGCTTCCCCCGACTTCAGACACGGGGGGCAGACCACGAGCAGTACTTC.

The chain uses TRBV6-2 or TRBV6-3 and TRBJ2-1; 8 nucleotides line up with TRBD2. Losses at the gene ends were 3 bases for V and 8 bases for J; bases not matched to a gene: 6. CDR1 and CDR2 (germline): MNHEY, SVGEGT. CDR3 length equals 14 residues. In DNA, the CDR3 is TGTGCCAGCAGTTATGGACTAGCAATCCATGAGCAGTTCTTC. Its translation: CASSYGLAIHEQFF.

The chain couples TRBV5-1 to TRBJ1-1, with TRBD1 identical over 9 bases. V lost 0 bases, J lost 12 bases, and 21 bases stayed unmatched. Germline V gene sequence: CDR1 SGHRS, CDR2 YFSETQ. This CDR3 spans 18 amino acids. This CDR3 is CASSLAARDRVTSRVPFF. DNA for the CDR3: TGCGCCAGCAGCTTGGCCGCTCGGGACAGGGTTACCTCCCGAGTCCCTTTCTTT.

This chain links TRBV6-5 with TRBJ1-1; 7 bases match TRBD1. Germline V gives CDR1 MNHEY, CDR2 SVGAGI. The CDR3 runs to 11 residues. V lost 6 bases, J lost 11 bases, and 6 bases stayed unmatched. The CDR3 region has the DNA TGTGCCAGCAGCACGACAGGGTATGCTTTCTTT. This codes for CASSTTGYAFF.

J is TRBJ1-3 and V is TRBV6-5, with D possibly being TRBD1 (6 bases). The ends were cut back, 5 bases at V and 0 bases at J, with 11 bases in the middle. The CDR3 runs 15 residues. CDR1 MNHEY and CDR2 SVGAGI come from the germline V gene. The CDR3 DNA is TGTGCCAGCAGTAGCCGGGACAACTCTGGAAACACCATATATTTT. The encoded protein is CASSSRDNSGNTIYF.

This rearrangement joins TRBV30 to TRBJ1-4; TRBD1 agrees at 8 bases. The germline V gene has CDR1 GTSNPN and CDR2 SVGIG (reference sequence). The CDR3 extends over 15 amino acids. The trim removed 4 bases at V and 7 bases at J, leaving 11 bases unmatched. As DNA, the CDR3 is TGTGCCTGGAACCCGACAGGGGTTGAGGGTGAAAAACTGTTTTTT. It is translated as CAWNPTGVEGEKLFF.

The chain employs TRBV12-5 and TRBJ1-1, with 9 bases matching TRBD1. V shed 6 bases, J shed 5 bases, and the junction held 7 bases outside the gene matches. The CDR3 runs to 14 residues. Looked up from germline, CDR1 is LGHNT and CDR2 is FRNRAP. Here the CDR3 DNA reads TGTGCTAGTGGGTTACAGGGGGCCGGAACTGAAGCTTTCTTT. The encoded protein is CASGLQGAGTEAFF. The full variable domain, in which reference TRBV12-5 and TRBJ1-1 provide the parts outside the CDR3, is DARVTQTPRHKVTEMGQEVTMRCQPILGHNTVFWYRQTMMQGLELLAYFRNRAPLDDSGMPKDRFSAEMPDATLATLKIQPSEPRDSAVYFCASGLQGAGTEAFFGQGTRLTVV.

This chain joins TRBV30 and TRBJ1-6, with D tentatively TRBD1 (5 bases). The CDR3 is 14 residues long. CDR1 is GTSNPN and CDR2 is SVGIG in the germline V gene (reference sequence). Between the trimmed V and J ends, which lost 5 bases and 7 bases, there was a span of 15 bases. The CDR3 reads CAWWSGTVNSPLHF. CDR3 nucleotides: TGTGCCTGGTGGTCCGGGACTGTGAATTCACCCCTCCACTTT.

CDR3 coding DNA: TGTGCCAGCAGCTTTTGGGGAGACAGGGAAGAGACCCAGTACTTC. It specifies CASSFWGDREETQYF. V is TRBV7-9 and J is TRBJ2-5; the match to TRBD1 covers 7 bases. J gave up 3 bases and V 3 bases, and 7 bases lay outside the gene matches. Germline-derived CDR1 and CDR2 are SEHNR and FQNEAQ (reference sequence). The CDR3 spans 15 residues. Full variable domain (missing parts from reference TRBV7-9 and TRBJ2-5): DTGVSQNPRHKITKRGQNVTFRCDPISEHNRLYWYRQTLGQGPEFLTYFQNEAQLEKSRLLSDRFSAERPKGSFSTLEIQRTEQGDSAMYLCASSFWGDREETQYFGPGTRLLVL.

Note on this clone: The same CDR3 also results from other DNA sequences found in this sample. The gene calls are TRBV29-1 and TRBJ2-2; no reliable D call. Trimming removed 2 bases from V and 1 base from J, with 5 bases in between. There are 13 residues in the CDR3. Germline V CDR1 and CDR2: SQVTM, ANQGSEA. The DNA for the CDR3 is TGCAGCGTTGAAAGACAGAACACCGGGGAGCTGTTTTTT. Translating it yields CSVERQNTGELFF.

This clone was found once. This rearrangement joins TRBV30 to TRBJ1-6, with unresolved D. The CDR3 length is 14 residues. Germline V lookup: CDR1 GTSNPN, CDR2 SVGIG (reference sequence). V lost 2 bases, J lost 3 bases, and 8 bases lay in between. CDR3 coding DNA: TGTGCCTGGAGTAGCGGCAACTATAATTCACCCCTCCACTTT. This codes for CAWSSGNYNSPLHF.

The CDR3 nucleotides read TGCGCCAGCAGCTTGGAGGCTAGCGGGGGGTACACAGATACGCAGTATTTT. It specifies CASSLEASGGYTDTQYF. The gene calls are TRBV5-1 and TRBJ2-3, with 11 bases identical to TRBD2. After removal of 0 bases from V and 2 bases from J, the junction contained 5 bases not matched to a gene. The V gene's germline CDR1 is SGHRS and CDR2 YFSETQ. The CDR3 runs to 17 residues.